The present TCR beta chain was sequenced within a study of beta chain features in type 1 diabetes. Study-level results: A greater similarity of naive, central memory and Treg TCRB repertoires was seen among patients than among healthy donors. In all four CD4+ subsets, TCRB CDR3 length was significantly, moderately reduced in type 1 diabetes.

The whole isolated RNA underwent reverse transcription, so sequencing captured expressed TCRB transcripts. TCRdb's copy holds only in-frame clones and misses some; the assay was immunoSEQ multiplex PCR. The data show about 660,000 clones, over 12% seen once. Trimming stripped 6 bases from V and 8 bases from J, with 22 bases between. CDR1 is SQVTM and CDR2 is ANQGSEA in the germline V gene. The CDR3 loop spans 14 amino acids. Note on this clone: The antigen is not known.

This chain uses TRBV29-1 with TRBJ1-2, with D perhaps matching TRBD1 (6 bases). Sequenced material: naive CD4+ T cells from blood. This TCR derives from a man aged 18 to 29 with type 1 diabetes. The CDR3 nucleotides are TGCAGCGTCGATGACCCCCCAGGGGTCCGGGGCTACACCTTC. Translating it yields CSVDDPPGVRGYTF.